These 20 T cell receptor beta chains were sequenced from one sample in a study of Ad26.COV2.S vaccination and SARS-CoV-2 variants. Treatment of the sample: some 20 received Ad26.COV2.S at low or high dose, single or two shots; 5 received placebo; per-sample allocation not given. Following the first vaccine or placebo injection, samples were taken on day 63. Repertoires were generated with immunoSEQ multiplex PCR, while TCRdb's copy carries only in-frame clones and drops some. The sample holds roughly 330,000 clones, 85% to 90% seen once. Sequences were derived from peripheral blood, sampled in a trial of Ad26.COV2.S vaccine versus placebo. These receptors were collected from a person aged 18-65 years who received the Ad26.COV2.S COVID-19 vaccine or a placebo.

This chain joins TRBV27 and TRBJ2-1; D is possibly TRBD1 or TRBD2 (5 bases each). The CDR3 extends over 18 amino acids. Trimming stripped 0 bases from V and 4 bases from J, with 19 bases between. The germline CDR1 and CDR2 sequences are MNHEY and SMNVEV (reference sequence). The CDR3: CASSLSRDHLRKYNEQFF. The DNA of the CDR3 is TGTGCCAGCAGTTTATCCCGGGACCACCTTAGAAAGTACAATGAGCAGTTCTTC.

The V and J genes are TRBV4-1 and TRBJ1-5; no firm D call. V shed 3 bases and J shed 1 base, with 7 bases lying between them. Germline V gene sequence: CDR1 MGHRA, CDR2 YSYEKL. This CDR3 is built from 14 residues. CDR3 in DNA: TGCGCCAGCAGCCAGGAAAAAAGCAATCAGCCCCAGCATTTT. It encodes CASSQEKSNQPQHF.

This clone was seen once. Other DNA sequences of this sample code for an identical CDR3. The genes are TRBV5-1 and TRBJ2-5; D not certain. The CDR3 has 14 amino acids. V lost 3 bases and J 0 bases, leaving 9 bases between the germline ends. Germline CDR1 and CDR2: SGHRS and YFSETQ. CDR3 bases: TGCGCCAGCAGCTCCCTTTCGCACCAAGAGACCCAGTACTTC. Its protein product is CASSSLSHQETQYF. Drawing the rest from reference TRBV5-1 and TRBJ2-5, the complete variable domain is KAGVTQTPRYLIKTRGQQVTLSCSPISGHRSVSWYQQTPGQGLQFLFEYFSETQRNKGNFPGRFSGRQFSNSRSEMNVSTLELGDSALYLCASSSLSHQETQYFGPGTRLLVL.

The chain uses TRBV11-2 and TRBJ1-1, with 7 nucleotides matching TRBD1. The CDR3 totals 19 residues. The junction had 22 bases not matched to a gene; V was cut back by 4 bases and J by 5 bases. Per germline, CDR1 SGHAT and CDR2 FQNNGV. The CDR3 here is CASSSSYSSAGGRETEAFF. CDR3 DNA: TGTGCCAGCAGCTCATCCTACTCCTCGGCAGGGGGTCGGGAGACTGAAGCTTTCTTT.

The rearrangement joins TRBV5-1 to TRBJ2-5; possible D gene TRBD2, 6 bases. Germline V lookup: CDR1 SGHRS, CDR2 YFSETQ. CDR3 size: 15 residues. The V and J ends lost 3 bases and 4 bases respectively, with 16 bases between them. Here the CDR3 reads CASSSQGGVVETQYF. In nucleotides, the CDR3 is TGCGCCAGCAGCTCCCAGGGCGGGGTTGTAGAGACCCAGTACTTC.

The chain links TRBV6-5 to TRBJ2-1, with TRBD2 matching 9 bases. J lost 2 bases, V lost 6 bases, and 5 bases had no gene match. CDR3 length: 15 residues. From germline, CDR1 is MNHEY and CDR2 SVGAGI. CDR3 DNA sequence: TGTGCCAGCAGCAAAACTAGCGGGCCCTACAATGAGCAGTTCTTC. It codes for CASSKTSGPYNEQFF.

The V and J genes are TRBV15 and TRBJ1-2, with D unclear. This CDR3 region has 17 residues. Deletions cut 3 bases from V and 4 bases from J, with 21 bases between. Germline CDR1 LNHNV, CDR2 YYDKDF (reference sequence). CDR3 loop: CATSRSSTSNRAYGYTF. In DNA form, the CDR3 reads TGTGCCACCAGCAGGTCCTCAACCTCGAATCGGGCCTATGGCTACACCTTC. Variable domain in full (rest from reference TRBV15 and TRBJ1-2): DAMVIQNPRYQVTQFGKPVTLSCSQTLNHNVMYWYQQKSSQAPKLLFHYYDKDFNNEADTPDNFQSRRPNTSFCFLDIRSPGLGDTAMYLCATSRSSTSNRAYGYTFGSGTRLTVV.

The V gene is TRBV7-3, the J gene TRBJ1-1, with D possibly matching TRBD1 (5 bases). Germline loops: CDR1 SGHTA, CDR2 FQGTGA. The CDR3 contains 13 residues. Between the trimmed V and J ends, which lost 3 bases and 4 bases, there was a span of 9 bases. CDR3: CASSFRGLTEAFF. In DNA form, the CDR3 reads TGTGCCAGCAGCTTCCGGGGCCTCACTGAAGCTTTCTTT. The whole variable domain, remainder taken from reference TRBV7-3 and TRBJ1-1, is GAGVSQTPSNKVTEKGKYVELRCDPISGHTALYWYRQSLGQGPEFLIYFQGTGAADDSGLPNDRFFAVRPEGSVSTLKIQRTERGDSAVYLCASSFRGLTEAFFGQGTRLTVV.

The V gene is TRBV6-5, the J gene TRBJ1-1; TRBD1 is a possible D gene (6 bases). The ends were cut back, 5 bases at V and 2 bases at J, with 12 bases in the middle. The CDR3 length is 14 residues. CDR1 and CDR2 (germline): MNHEY, SVGAGI. The CDR3 is CASSQQGGNTEAFF. CDR3 DNA sequence: TGTGCCAGCAGTCAACAGGGAGGTAACACTGAAGCTTTCTTT.

The chain uses TRBV10-3 and TRBJ1-1; 9 nucleotides match TRBD1. Germline V gene sequence: CDR1 ENHRY, CDR2 SYGVKD. The CDR3 extends over 13 amino acids. V dropped 8 bases and J dropped 4; count of bases not matched to a gene: 5. The CDR3 sequence: CAIGTGSVTEAFF. For the CDR3, the DNA is TGTGCCATCGGGACAGGGTCGGTCACTGAAGCTTTCTTT.

The chain joins TRBV3-1 (or the pseudogene TRBV3-2) to TRBJ2-5; tentatively, D is TRBD1 (8 bases). The germline V gene encodes CDR1 LGHDT and CDR2 YNNKEL (reference sequence). The V end was cut by 4 bases, the J end by 5 bases, with 14 bases between. The CDR3 is made up of 14 amino acids. This chain's CDR3 is CASSLQGGDETQYF. DNA for the CDR3: TGTGCCAGCAGCCTACAGGGGGGGGATGAGACCCAGTACTTC.

The chain employs TRBV6-2 or TRBV6-3 and TRBJ1-2; D is undetermined. The V end was cut by 4 bases, the J end by 5 bases, with 8 bases between. Germline V gene lookup returns CDR1 MNHEY and CDR2 SVGEGT. The CDR3 contains 12 residues. DNA for the CDR3: TGTGCCAGCAGTTCCGTCTCATATGGCTACACCTTC. Protein product: CASSSVSYGYTF.

The rearrangement links TRBV12-3 or TRBV12-4 to TRBJ1-2; unclear D gene. V was cut by 3 bases and J by 6 bases, with 8 bases left in between. CDR3 length: 12 amino acids. The CDR3, as DNA: TGTGCCAGCAGTTTGGGCATCAATGGCTACACCTTC. Residues: CASSLGINGYTF.

DNA of the CDR3: TGTGCCAGCAGCGTAGCCCCCATACTAGCGGGAGGGAGCGATGAGCAGTTCTTC. It codes for CASSVAPILAGGSDEQFF. The V and J genes are TRBV9 and TRBJ2-1; 13 positions match TRBD2. After removal of 0 bases from V and 8 bases from J, the junction contained 11 bases not matched to a gene. The CDR3 is made up of 18 amino acids. Germline V gives CDR1 SGDLS, CDR2 YYNGEE.

V and J are TRBV11-3 and TRBJ1-4, with D unresolved. CDR1 is SGHNT and CDR2 is YENEEA in the germline V gene. The CDR3 consists of 13 residues. V lost 3 bases to trimming and J lost 7 bases, with 9 bases between them. CDR3 amino acids: CASSLLGGEKLFF. In DNA form, the CDR3 reads TGTGCCAGCAGCTTGTTGGGTGGTGAAAAACTGTTTTTT.

The rearrangement links TRBV28 to TRBJ2-3; TRBD1 is a possible D gene (6 bases). Germline V gene lookup returns CDR1 MDHEN and CDR2 SYDVKM. V lost 3 bases and J 4 bases, leaving 11 bases between the germline ends. This CDR3 region has 14 residues. The CDR3 reads CASSFGRGADTQYF. The CDR3 DNA is TGTGCCAGCAGTTTCGGCAGGGGAGCAGATACGCAGTATTTT.

The rearrangement joins TRBV10-3 to TRBJ1-1; no definite D call. The CDR3 spans 15 residues. Germline V CDR1 and CDR2: ENHRY, SYGVKD. Trimming shortened V by 2 bases and J by 0 bases, and 10 bases separated the two germline ends. The CDR3 DNA is TGTGCCATCAGTGAGGGGTCTCCAATGAACACTGAAGCTTTCTTT. Translating gives CAISEGSPMNTEAFF.

The chain carries TRBV28 and TRBJ2-3; 13 bases align to TRBD2. CDR3 size: 21 residues. After removal of 4 bases from V and 0 bases from J, the junction contained 16 bases not matched to a gene. Germline CDR1 is MDHEN and CDR2 is SYDVKM. The CDR3 here is CASSSYPTSGRERASTDTQYF. Written as DNA, the CDR3 is TGTGCCAGCAGTTCCTACCCTACTAGCGGGAGGGAGAGAGCTAGCACAGATACGCAGTATTTT.

This sequence joins TRBV15 and TRBJ1-2, with D perhaps TRBD1 (6 bases). CDR1 LNHNV and CDR2 YYDKDF come from the germline V gene (reference sequence). The CDR3 is 15 residues long. V was cut by 1 base and J by 4 bases, with 13 bases left in between. CDR3 sequence reads: CATSRGGGGPYGYTF. CDR3 nucleotides: TGTGCCACCAGCAGAGGGGGCGGGGGGCCCTATGGCTACACCTTC.

The chain carries TRBV5-4 and TRBJ1-1; TRBD1 aligns across 7 bases. Losses at the gene ends were 2 bases for V and 6 bases for J; bases not matched to a gene: 10. CDR1 and CDR2 (germline): SGHNT, YYREEE (reference sequence). This CDR3 region has 15 residues. CDR3 nucleotide sequence: TGTGCCAGCAGCTTTCTTGACAGGGTAGGCCCTGAAGCTTTCTTT. Translated, it gives CASSFLDRVGPEAFF.